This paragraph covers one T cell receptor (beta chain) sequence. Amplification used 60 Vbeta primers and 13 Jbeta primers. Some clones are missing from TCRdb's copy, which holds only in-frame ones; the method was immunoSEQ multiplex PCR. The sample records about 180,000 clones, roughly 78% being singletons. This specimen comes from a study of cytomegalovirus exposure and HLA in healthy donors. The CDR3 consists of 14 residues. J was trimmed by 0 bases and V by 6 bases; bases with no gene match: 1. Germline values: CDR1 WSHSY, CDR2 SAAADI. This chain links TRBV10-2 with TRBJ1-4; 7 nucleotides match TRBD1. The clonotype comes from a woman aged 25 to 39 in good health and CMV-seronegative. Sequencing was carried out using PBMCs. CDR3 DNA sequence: TGCGCCAGCAGAGGGACAGCAACTAATGAAAAACTGTTTTTT. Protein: CASRGTATNEKLFF.